Listed here are 17 T cell receptor beta chains from one sample, sequenced in a study of cytomegalovirus exposure and HLA in healthy donors (dated by TCRdb to 2015 to 2018). Receptors were amplified or captured by the immunoSEQ multiplex PCR assay. For the multiplex PCR, a mixture combining 60 forward primers for TCR Vbeta segments and 13 reverse primers for TCR Jbeta segments was used. TCRdb took this table from immuneACCESS and kept in-frame rearrangements with V and J called. Such tables lack part of the clones; where checked against another copy, unresolved V genes explain under half of the gap, and the rest is unexplained. Within this sample are about 120,000 clones, with around 77% of them counted one time only. The leading ten clones occupy approximately 5% of the sample. Input material: PBMCs. The origin of the receptors is a middle-aged man in good health and CMV-seropositive.

The chain links TRBV10-1 to TRBJ2-5, with 11 bases identical to TRBD2. The CDR3 sequence is 15 residues long. The germline gives CDR1 WNHNN, CDR2 SYGVQD (reference sequence). The junction had 4 bases not matched to a gene; V was cut back by 3 bases and J by 4 bases. The CDR3 DNA is TGCGCCAGCAGTGATACGCTAGCGGGAGGAGAGACCCAGTACTTC. It encodes CASSDTLAGGETQYF.

CDR3 in amino acids: CASSQDLGRREQYF. CDR3 DNA: TGCGCCAGCAGCCAAGATCTTGGGAGGCGGGAGCAGTACTTC. The chain links TRBV4-3 to TRBJ2-7; D is possibly TRBD2 (6 bases). The germline gives CDR1 LGHNA, CDR2 YSLEER. CDR3 length equals 14 residues. The V and J ends lost 0 bases and 7 bases respectively, with 13 bases between them.

There are a few counts of this clone. The rearrangement uses TRBV19 and TRBJ1-2; tentative D call: TRBD1 (5 bases). Trimming shortened V by 5 bases and J by 6 bases, and 19 bases separated the two germline ends. This CDR3 region has 15 residues. Germline values: CDR1 LNHDA, CDR2 SQIVND (reference sequence). CDR3 nucleotides: TGTGCCAGTAGTCCCAGTGGGTTTTGGGGCGATGGCTACACCTTC. Translating gives CASSPSGFWGDGYTF.

V gene TRBV5-1 combines with J gene TRBJ2-7, with D unclear. Germline V gives CDR1 SGHRS, CDR2 YFSETQ. The CDR3 contains 11 residues. V was shortened by 2 bases and J by 5 bases, with 5 bases between the two germline ends. The CDR3 DNA follows: TGCGCCAGCAGCTTTGACAACGAGCAGTACTTC. This sequence encodes CASSFDNEQYF.

The J gene is TRBJ2-1, the V gene TRBV7-9, with D possibly TRBD1 on 6 matching bases. The CDR3 has 14 amino acids. V was shortened by 3 bases and J by 6 bases, with 12 bases between the two germline ends. Per the germline V gene, CDR1 is SEHNR and CDR2 is FQNEAQ (reference sequence). The CDR3 DNA sequence: TGTGCCAGCAGCTTCGGCAGGGGTCGCAATGAGCAGTTCTTC. Protein sequence: CASSFGRGRNEQFF.

The chain employs TRBV5-6 and TRBJ1-5; TRBD1 is a possible D gene (6 bases). The germline V and J ends were trimmed by 0 bases and 5 bases, with 12 bases remaining between them. The CDR3 is 15 residues long. Germline V gene sequence: CDR1 SGHDT, CDR2 YYEEEE. The DNA of the CDR3 is TGTGCCAGCAGCTTGGGGGCAGGGGATTATCAGCCCCAGCATTTT. It encodes CASSLGAGDYQPQHF. Drawing the rest from reference TRBV5-6 and TRBJ1-5, the complete variable domain is DAGVTQSPTHLIKTRGQQVTLRCSPKSGHDTVSWYQQALGQGPQFIFQYYEEEERQRGNFPDRFSGHQFPNYSSELNVNALLLGDSALYLCASSLGAGDYQPQHFGDGTRLSIL.

This clone was picked up a small number of times. The rearrangement links TRBV25-1 to TRBJ2-3; 12 bases are a match to TRBD2. The CDR3 covers 18 residues. Germline assignment: CDR1 MGHDK and CDR2 SYGVNS. With V trimmed by 4 bases and J by 2 bases, 10 bases remained unmatched. CDR3 amino acids: CASSGRASGGAITDTQYF. The DNA for the CDR3 is TGTGCCAGCAGTGGTAGGGCTAGCGGGGGGGCCATCACAGATACGCAGTATTTT. Full variable domain (rest looked up from reference TRBV25-1 and TRBJ2-3): EADIYQTPRYLVIGTGKKITLECSQTMGHDKMYWYQQDPGMELHLIHYSYGVNSTEKGDLSSESTVSRIRTEHFPLTLESARPSHTSQYLCASSGRASGGAITDTQYFGPGTRLTVL.

This chain connects TRBV5-4 to TRBJ2-7, with TRBD2 matching over 8 bases. Unmatched junction bases numbered 24, after V lost 5 bases and J lost 5 bases. In germline, CDR1 is SGHNT, CDR2 YYREEE (reference sequence). The CDR3 consists of 19 residues. CDR3 amino acids: CASRDALRLPREGPHEQYF. In DNA form, the CDR3 reads TGTGCCAGCAGGGACGCACTCAGGCTTCCACGGGAGGGCCCCCACGAGCAGTACTTC. The full variable domain, in which reference TRBV5-4 and TRBJ2-7 provide the parts outside the CDR3, is ETGVTQSPTHLIKTRGQQVTLRCSSQSGHNTVSWYQQALGQGPQFIFQYYREEENGRGNFPPRFSGLQFPNYSSELNVNALELDDSALYLCASRDALRLPREGPHEQYFGPGTRLTVT.

The V call is TRBV5-1, the J call TRBJ2-3, with D maybe TRBD2 (5 bases). The germline V gene encodes CDR1 SGHRS and CDR2 YFSETQ. There are 16 residues in the CDR3. The V end was cut by 0 bases, the J end by 0 bases, with 11 bases between. CDR3 DNA sequence: TGCGCCAGCAGCTTGGGAAGCGGTTCTAGCACAGATACGCAGTATTTT. Protein sequence: CASSLGSGSSTDTQYF.

This chain links TRBV18 with TRBJ1-1, with D possibly TRBD1 on 5 matching bases. Germline loops: CDR1 KGHSH, CDR2 LQKENI. This CDR3 region has 15 residues. Trimming removed 4 bases from V and 1 base from J, with 13 bases in between. DNA of the CDR3: TGTGCCAGCTCACTGGGAGGGACCCCGAACACTGAAGCTTTCTTT. Protein: CASSLGGTPNTEAFF.

This rearrangement joins TRBV4-3 to TRBJ2-7, with a tentative D call TRBD2 (6 bases). Germline V lookup: CDR1 LGHNA, CDR2 YSLEER. The CDR3 totals 15 residues. V lost 0 bases and J lost 2, with 11 bases in between. In DNA form, the CDR3 reads TGCGCCAGCAGCCAAGAGCGGGATGGCCCCTACGAGCAGTACTTC. Protein sequence: CASSQERDGPYEQYF.

The chain joins TRBV2 to TRBJ2-7; 7 nucleotides align to TRBD1. CDR1 SNHLY and CDR2 FYNNEI come from the germline V gene. Trimming at V came to 10 bases and at J to 4 bases, leaving 7 bases not matched to a gene. The CDR3 has 12 amino acids. The CDR3 is CATRPGGYEQYF. In DNA form, the CDR3 reads TGTGCCACCCGACCAGGGGGTTACGAGCAGTACTTC.

The rearrangement joins TRBV5-5 to TRBJ2-5, with D possibly TRBD1 on 6 matching bases. V shed 5 bases and J shed 5 bases, with 19 bases lying between them. CDR3 length: 15 residues. The germline CDR1 and CDR2 sequences are SGHKS and YYEKEE (reference sequence). This CDR3 reads CASSFGPGHRETQYF. The CDR3 DNA follows: TGTGCCAGCAGTTTCGGACCGGGACATAGGGAGACCCAGTACTTC. Full variable domain (outside the CDR3, taken from reference TRBV5-5 and TRBJ2-5): DAGVTQSPTHLIKTRGQQVTLRCSPISGHKSVSWYQQVLGQGPQFIFQYYEKEERGRGNFPDRFSARQFPNYSSELNVNALLLGDSALYLCASSFGPGHRETQYFGPGTRLLVL.

This clone has more than one count but fewer than ten. V gene TRBV4-3 combines with J gene TRBJ2-7; 8 nucleotides agree with TRBD1. The germline V gene has CDR1 LGHNA and CDR2 YSLEER. The V gene end was trimmed by 0 bases and the J gene end by 4 bases; junction bases not matched to a gene: 11. CDR3 size: 17 residues. The CDR3 here is CASSQETQQGVSYEQYF. For the CDR3, the DNA is TGCGCCAGCAGCCAAGAAACCCAACAGGGGGTTAGTTACGAGCAGTACTTC.

This clone was detected only a few times. The genes are TRBV25-1 and TRBJ2-5; TRBD2 aligns across 8 bases. CDR3 length: 14 amino acids. Germline-derived CDR1 and CDR2 are MGHDK and SYGVNS. The J segment lost 5 bases and the V segment lost 1 base, leaving 3 bases of the junction unmatched. CDR3 protein: CASSEFSGKETQYF. The CDR3 DNA is TGTGCCAGCAGTGAATTTAGCGGGAAGGAGACCCAGTACTTC.

The rearrangement links TRBV10-1 to TRBJ1-1; 7 nucleotides align to TRBD1. CDR3 size: 14 residues. Germline CDR1 WNHNN, CDR2 SYGVQD (reference sequence). V lost 2 bases to trimming and J lost 1 base; unmatched junction nucleotides: 1. CDR3: CASSERTGNTEAFF. CDR3 bases: TGCGCCAGCAGTGAGAGGACAGGGAACACTGAAGCTTTCTTT.

This clone appeared a few times. The J gene is TRBJ2-3, the V gene TRBV30; 8 nucleotides align to TRBD2. CDR3 length: 12 amino acids. The junction had 5 bases not matched to a gene; V was cut back by 5 bases and J by 7 bases. Germline V gene lookup returns CDR1 GTSNPN and CDR2 SVGIG (reference sequence). Here the CDR3 reads CAWGLALHTQYF. CDR3 DNA sequence: TGTGCCTGGGGACTAGCCCTCCATACGCAGTATTTT. Full variable domain (missing parts from reference TRBV30 and TRBJ2-3): SQTIHQWPATLVQPVGSPLSLECTVEGTSNPNLYWYRQAAGRGLQLLFYSVGIGQISSEVPQNLSASRPQDRQFILSSKKLLLSDSGFYLCAWGLALHTQYFGPGTRLTVL.